The source of this TCR beta chain is a study of cytomegalovirus exposure and HLA in healthy donors. At the time of sampling, donors were nominally healthy, though unrecorded immune exposures were likely. The PCR made use of 60 Vbeta and 13 Jbeta primers. Profiled with immunoSEQ multiplex PCR; TCRdb holds only in-frame clones, not every one. This table has fewer than 200,000 clones, approximately 80% appearing once. In the case of this clone: Its antigen remains unidentified.

The ends were cut back, 0 bases at V and 2 bases at J, with 13 bases in the middle. The CDR3 runs 16 residues. Per germline, CDR1 SGDLS and CDR2 YYNGEE. Whole-study findings and limits: The authors listed roughly 150 TCR beta chains as cytomegalovirus-associated. Most TCR sequences showed up rarely, but some public TCRs showed up in many donors. Per a prior analysis, the majority of TCR beta V segments were productive roughly 87% or roughly 30% of the time.

The TCR originated in a woman under 30 in good health and CMV-seronegative. Sequenced sample: PBMCs. The chain is built from TRBV9 and TRBJ2-3; possibly TRBD2 for D (5 bases). The CDR3 sequence is CASSVEGALTTDTQYF. DNA of the CDR3: TGTGCCAGCAGCGTAGAGGGAGCCTTGACCACAGATACGCAGTATTTT.